Detailed here is one T cell receptor beta chain. Its antigen is not yet known. No base qualities exist here, and no much larger clone lies one base off it. CDR1 SGHRS and CDR2 YFSETQ are derived from the germline V gene. V is cut by 1 base and J by 9 bases, and the space between the germline ends is 11 bases. Including the terminal cysteine and phenylalanine, the CDR3 comprises 13 residues. Only CDR3 DNA remains: 39 bases, in frame from the first base. The collaborating institutions used their own protocols to collect whole blood in K2EDTA tubes. For TCRbeta analysis, collaborators shipped samples in one of three forms: frozen whole blood, isolated PBMCs, or DNA extracted from either of those sample types. This sample was taken from a study of blood T cell repertoires in COVID-19 (TCRdb year 2020). The study in broad terms: The collaborator samples originated in the United States, Italy and Spain and spanned the acute and convalescent phases of COVID-19. A de-identified subject ID, COVID-19 status, age in years and sex were almost always included in the sample metadata. The material from the prospective study consisted of cDNA or gDNA derived from T cells, B-cell-depleted T cells, or PBMCs. HLA class I and class II types, where available, came from metadata supplied by the sample provider rather than from assay-based typing. Deeply sampled blood TCRbeta repertoires from subjects exposed to, actively infected with, or recovered from COVID-19 were included in the dataset. The repertoires were made available in a free public database intended to serve as a resource for research on the immune response to SARS-CoV-2. The samples were drawn from the first 160 participants of the ongoing ImmuneRACE study and from roughly 1,300 subjects provided by 6 global collaborators. General study outcomes and caveats: Clinical and demographic metadata were provided uncurated, with the amount varying by source and participant.

TCRbeta CDR3 regions were amplified from genomic DNA by means of the immunoSEQ Assay, a bias-controlled multiplex PCR. Per the original workflow: The number of nucleated cells in each sample was estimated from the amplification of reference gene primers within the assay. To quantify the absolute abundance of each unique TCRbeta CDR3 rearrangement, sequence reads were collapsed and filtered. For each sample, productive Simpson clonality was calculated as the square root of Simpson's diversity index across productive rearrangements. This is the immuneACCESS table as TCRdb keeps it, with only in-frame sequences that have V and J called. A part of the clones is gone; compared with another copy, unresolved V genes explain less than half, and the rest is unexplained. That table gives V, J and clone size, and the DNA gave D and trimming. The sample yields approximately 280,000 clones; 75% to 90% were counted once. Of the sample, more than 9.5% falls within the top ten clones.

The specimen was peripheral blood. This TCR came from a woman in her 70s with acute or convalescent COVID-19. The chain is assembled from TRBV5-1 and TRBJ2-4, and perhaps TRBD1 as D gene, on 7 matching bases. The DNA reads TGCGCCAGCAGCTTGTACAGGGGAGGCATTCAGTACTTC. Its translation is CASSLYRGGIQYF.